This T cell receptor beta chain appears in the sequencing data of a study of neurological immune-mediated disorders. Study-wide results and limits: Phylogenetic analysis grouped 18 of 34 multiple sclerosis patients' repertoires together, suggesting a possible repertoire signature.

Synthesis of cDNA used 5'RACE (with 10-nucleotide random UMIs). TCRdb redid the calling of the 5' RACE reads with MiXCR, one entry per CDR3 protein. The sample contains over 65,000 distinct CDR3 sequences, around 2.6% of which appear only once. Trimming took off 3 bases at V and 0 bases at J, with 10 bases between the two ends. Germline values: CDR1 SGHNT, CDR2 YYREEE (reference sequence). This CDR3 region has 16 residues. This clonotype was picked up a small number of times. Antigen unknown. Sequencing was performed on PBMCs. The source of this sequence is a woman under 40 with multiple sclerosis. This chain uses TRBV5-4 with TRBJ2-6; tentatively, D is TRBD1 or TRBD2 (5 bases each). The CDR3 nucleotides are TGTGCCAGCAGCTGGGGACGGGACTCTGGGGCCAACGTCCTGACTTTC. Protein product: CASSWGRDSGANVLTF.